Listed below are T cell receptor beta chains from one sample, sequenced in a study of CD8+ T cells in alopecia areata. Profiled with immunoSEQ multiplex PCR; TCRdb holds only in-frame clones, not every one. The repertoire has about 140,000 clones, 50% to 60% of them found once; the top ten carry approximately 4.8%. Sample: CD4+ T cells sorted from blood. Source of these receptors: a human donor in good health. The conserved cysteine and the conserved F or W are not part of the CDR3 here. Each record gives: V gene, CDR3 protein.

v_call: TRBV29-1; cdr3_aa: SVTERGNNEQF
v_call: TRBV15; cdr3_aa: ATSREVLGDTGELF
v_call: TRBV6-5; cdr3_aa: ASSHRLEPFYEQY
v_call: TRBV29-1; cdr3_aa: SVGWGTDTQY
v_call: TRBV4-1; cdr3_aa: ASSQGQGTSEKLF
v_call: TRBV29-1; cdr3_aa: SVGELAKNIQY
v_call: TRBV5-1; cdr3_aa: ASSSASAETQY
v_call: TRBV29-1; cdr3_aa: SVSRGVGETQY
v_call: TRBV18; cdr3_aa: ASSPDNEQF
v_call: TRBV4-2; cdr3_aa: ASSQDGYVNTEAF
v_call: TRBV4-2; cdr3_aa: ASSQAPRETGQF